A single sample is the source of the 14 T cell receptor beta chains below, sequenced in a study of blood T cell repertoires in COVID-19. Here immunoSEQ multiplex PCR was the method, and the copy in TCRdb shows in-frame clones only, minus some. Counted here are fewer than 300,000 clones, roughly 90% occurring once; the ten biggest clones make up more than 0.95%. Sequenced sample: PBMCs or T cells enriched from blood (not recorded which). The receptors come from a woman aged 25 to 39 who had recovered from COVID-19.

The genes are TRBV7-9 and TRBJ2-2, with 10 bases that match TRBD2. The V segment lost 5 bases and the J segment 3 bases; nucleotides outside the gene matches: 3. The CDR3 spans 15 residues. Germline V gene data show CDR1 as SEHNR and CDR2 as FQNEAQ (reference sequence). The CDR3 sequence: CASSTSGAYTGELFF. DNA for the CDR3: TGTGCCAGCAGCACTAGCGGGGCCTACACCGGGGAGCTGTTTTTT.

CDR3 in amino acids: CASSLEGRGRPNYGYTF. The CDR3 coding sequence is TGTGCCAGCAGCTTAGAGGGCAGGGGGCGCCCTAACTATGGCTACACCTTC. This rearrangement joins TRBV11-2 to TRBJ1-2, with TRBD1 matching 8 bases. The CDR3 consists of 17 residues. V shed 0 bases and J 0 bases; nucleotides not matched to a gene: 6. The germline V gene encodes CDR1 SGHAT and CDR2 FQNNGV. Looking up the rest from reference TRBV11-2 and TRBJ1-2 gives the full variable domain: EAGVAQSPRYKIIEKRQSVAFWCNPISGHATLYWYQQILGQGPKLLIQFQNNGVVDDSQLPKDRFSAERLKGVDSTLKIQPAKLEDSAVYLCASSLEGRGRPNYGYTFGSGTRLTVV.

In this sample, this clone turned up a few times. This rearrangement joins TRBV12-3 or TRBV12-4 to TRBJ2-2; maybe TRBD1 (5 bases). V gave up 7 bases and J gave up 4 bases, with 10 bases separating them. The CDR3 totals 13 residues. CDR3 coding DNA: TGTGCCAGCAAGCAGGGCCCCACCGGGGAGCTGTTTTTT. It translates to CASKQGPTGELFF.

The gene calls are TRBV11-2 and TRBJ2-7, with D perhaps TRBD1 (6 bases). The germline V gene encodes CDR1 SGHAT and CDR2 FQNNGV. Trimming cost V 5 bases and J 3 bases, with 20 bases left between them. This CDR3 comprises 16 residues. The CDR3 protein is CASSPGTRDKNYEQYF. As DNA, the CDR3 is TGTGCCAGCAGCCCGGGCACCCGGGACAAAAACTACGAGCAGTACTTC.

The gene calls are TRBV29-1 and TRBJ2-3; possibly TRBD2 for D (5 bases). This CDR3 spans 16 amino acids. Germline-derived CDR1 and CDR2 are SQVTM and ANQGSEA. Trimming left V 4 bases short and J 0 bases short, with 17 bases between. The CDR3 is CSVGGGGRRSTDTQYF. The CDR3 region has the DNA TGCAGCGTTGGGGGTGGTGGGAGACGCAGCACAGATACGCAGTATTTT.

The CDR3 DNA reads TGCAGCGTGTCTAGTCTTCGTGAGCAGTTCTTC. Translated, it gives CSVSSLREQFF. The V gene is TRBV29-1, the J gene TRBJ2-1; D is unresolved. This CDR3 has 11 residues. V was cut by 6 bases and J by 9 bases, with 12 bases left in between. From germline, CDR1 is SQVTM and CDR2 ANQGSEA.

This chain connects TRBV4-2 to TRBJ1-2; D is possibly TRBD1 (6 bases). The CDR3 extends over 17 amino acids. Trimming removed 4 bases from V and 2 bases from J, with 20 bases in between. Germline V lookup: CDR1 LGHNA, CDR2 YNFKEQ. The CDR3 DNA follows: TGTGCCAGCAGCCCCACTTTTGTGGGGACACCGAACTATGGCTACACCTTC. Translation: CASSPTFVGTPNYGYTF.

This chain links TRBV6-5 with TRBJ2-1, with 7 nucleotides matching TRBD2. The CDR3 totals 13 residues. Looked up from germline, CDR1 is MNHEY and CDR2 is SVGAGI. Germline trimming cut 8 bases from V and 6 bases from J; bases unmatched to any gene: 7. CDR3 sequence reads: CASGRGRGNEQFF. For the CDR3, the DNA is TGTGCCAGCGGGAGGGGTCGAGGCAATGAGCAGTTCTTC.

The sample holds one count of this clone. The V gene is TRBV5-1, the J gene TRBJ1-1; TRBD1 matches 8 bases. From germline, CDR1 is SGHRS and CDR2 YFSETQ. Germline trimming cut 4 bases from V and 8 bases from J; bases unmatched to any gene: 10. CDR3 length: 14 residues. In DNA, the CDR3 is TGCGCCAGCAGCCCGCTGTCTGACAGGGGCGAAGCTTTCTTT. Translating gives CASSPLSDRGEAFF.

The gene calls are TRBV3-1 (or the pseudogene TRBV3-2) and TRBJ1-5; a weak D match, TRBD1 (5 bases). The CDR3 runs to 16 residues. V gave up 0 bases and J gave up 7 bases, with 16 bases separating them. Germline-derived CDR1 and CDR2 are LGHDT and YNNKEL (reference sequence). The CDR3 reads CASSQDQAGYKQPQHF. The CDR3 nucleotides are TGTGCCAGCAGCCAAGATCAGGCAGGGTATAAGCAGCCCCAGCATTTT.

This chain connects TRBV13 to TRBJ2-3, with 7 positions matching TRBD2. This CDR3 is built from 15 residues. CDR1 is PRHDT, CDR2 FYEKMQ, per germline (reference sequence). V gave up 0 bases and J gave up 1 base; unmatched junction bases: 1. This CDR3 reads CASSLGAGGTDTQYF. CDR3 DNA sequence: TGTGCCAGCAGCTTAGGTGCGGGGGGCACAGATACGCAGTATTTT.

This clone was seen more than once but under ten times. The V and J genes are TRBV7-2 and TRBJ2-5, with 8 nucleotides matching TRBD2. This CDR3 is 13 amino acids long. From germline, CDR1 is SGHTA and CDR2 FQGNSA. V shed 6 bases and J 5 bases; nucleotides not matched to a gene: 5. CDR3 coding DNA: TGTGCCAGCAGTAAAGCGGGAGTGGAGACCCAGTACTTC. It yields the protein CASSKAGVETQYF.

The DNA of the CDR3 is TGTGCCAGCAGTTTAGGGGCAGTCCAAGAGACCCAGTACTTC. It specifies CASSLGAVQETQYF. The genes are TRBV28 and TRBJ2-5, with D perhaps TRBD1 (5 bases). This CDR3 spans 14 amino acids. Deletions cut 2 bases from V and 1 base from J, with 8 bases between. Germline values: CDR1 MDHEN, CDR2 SYDVKM.

The rearrangement joins TRBV19 to TRBJ2-7, with TRBD2 as a possible D gene (6 bases). The CDR3 totals 13 residues. Trimming left V 4 bases short and J 5 bases short, with 12 bases between. CDR1 is LNHDA and CDR2 is SQIVND in the germline V gene (reference sequence). In DNA form, the CDR3 reads TGTGCCAGTAGTACTCGGGACTTGCACGAGCAGTACTTC. Amino acids: CASSTRDLHEQYF.